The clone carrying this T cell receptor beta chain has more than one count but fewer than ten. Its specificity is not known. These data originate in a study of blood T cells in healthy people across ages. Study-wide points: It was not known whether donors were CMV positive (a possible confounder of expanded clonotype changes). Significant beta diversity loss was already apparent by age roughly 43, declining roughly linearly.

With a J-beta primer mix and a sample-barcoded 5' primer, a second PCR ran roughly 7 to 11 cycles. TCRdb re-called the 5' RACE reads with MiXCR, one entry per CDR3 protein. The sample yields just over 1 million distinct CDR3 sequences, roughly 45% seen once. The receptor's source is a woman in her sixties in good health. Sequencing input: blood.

The CDR3 region has the DNA TGTGCCAGCAGCTTGGAGTTTGATAGCGGGACTAGCACAGATACGCAGTATTTT. Translated: CASSLEFDSGTSTDTQYF. The chain joins TRBV5-4 to TRBJ2-3, with 8 positions matching TRBD2. Germline V gives CDR1 SGHNT, CDR2 YYREEE (reference sequence). The CDR3 contains 18 residues. V dropped 0 bases and J dropped 0; count of bases not matched to a gene: 9.